The clone carrying this T cell receptor beta chain was detected ten times or more. What it binds is unknown. The data are from a study of T-cell reconstitution after alpha-beta-depleted transplantation in children. General study points: Surviving recipient T cells and intrathymic progenitors accounted for some patients' high TCRbeta diversity at day 60. Newly produced T cells mostly provided counts and TCRbeta diversity after one year, as hyperexpanded clones declined.

A library of TCRbeta sequences, prepared with unique molecular identifiers, was generated. TCRdb reprocessed the PCR reads via MiXCR and lists one record per CDR3 protein. The sample has about 240,000 distinct CDR3 sequences, around 25% seen once; the top ten hold roughly 2.7%. The trim removed 4 bases at V and 2 bases at J, leaving 7 bases unmatched. The length of the CDR3 is 16 residues. The germline gives CDR1 SGHRS, CDR2 YFSETQ. The chain carries TRBV5-1 and TRBJ2-3; 10 bases are a match to TRBD2. The sequence came from a girl aged 2-9 years with Fanconi anemia, due to receive a stem cell transplant. The sequenced sample was PBMCs, obtained before TCRalphabeta/CD19-depleted stem cell transplant. The CDR3 coding sequence is TGCGCCAGCAGCCCCGGACTAGCGGACCACACAGATACGCAGTATTTT. It encodes CASSPGLADHTDTQYF.